This T cell receptor beta chain was observed in a study of cytomegalovirus exposure and HLA in healthy donors (dated by TCRdb to 2016 to 2017). Study-wide context: A later analysis indicated that the roughly 120 validation repertoires were generated on the platform also employed for the 700 or so repertoires of the first cohort. The aim of the study was to test whether cataloging public T cell receptors could identify signatures of past pathogen exposure. Besides the first cohort of 500 to 700 subjects, a separate validation cohort made up of roughly 120 different subjects was used. To predict cytomegalovirus infection status, the study combined high-throughput TCR immunosequencing, statistical association of individual TCRs with disease status, and machine learning.

Results the study describes overall, beyond this receptor: A later analysis lacked HLA typing for the validation cohort, so it scored co-occurrence in that cohort across all 130 or so repertoires. While some public TCRs were present in many individuals, most TCR sequences turned up only very rarely across donors. The classifier was reported to diagnose cytomegalovirus status with high specificity and sensitivity in both the original and validation cohorts. In vitro tests confirmed that three of the cytomegalovirus-associated TCR beta chains recognize cytomegalovirus antigens. The authors suggested that the approach could potentially be generalized to other disease states and immunological phenotypes. The study gave a list of about 160 TCR beta chains associated with cytomegalovirus. A later analysis found that TCRs clustered in the first cohort also tended to co-occur in the roughly 120 validation repertoires, with 94% of cluster scores above 0.

From the cysteine up to the phenylalanine, the CDR3 has a length of 14 residues. Only CDR3 DNA remains: 42 bases, in frame from the first base. Sequences MDHEN (CDR1) and SYDVKM (CDR2) are obtained from the germline V gene. The junction shows trimming of 5 bases on V and 2 bases on J, and the gene matches do not reach 5 bases of it. As to this clone: Its binding antigen is unknown. The sample holds no much larger clone one base away, and base qualities are not on file.

The donors belonged to the validation cohort of about 110 subjects, which was separate from the roughly 700-subject first cohort. Preparation of the library involved the immunoSEQ multiplex PCR assay. Turning to the authors' computational methods: A statistical classification framework was built for diagnosing cytomegalovirus status from the catalog of TCR beta chain sequences. The clones in this table, taken by TCRdb from immuneACCESS, are in-frame only. Not every clone is retained; where verified, under half of the shortfall comes from an unresolved V gene, and the cause of the rest is unknown. V and J calls plus clone size are reproduced from that table; the DNA served to infer D and trimming. The sample table lists 150,000 to 200,000 clones, approximately 80% of them with a count of one. The ten largest clones represent about 7% of the sample.

The chain is made from TRBV28 and TRBJ2-7; 8 central bases correspond to TRBD1. The source of this sequence is a man between 18 and 29 years old in good health and CMV-seropositive. The sequenced sample consisted of PBMCs. The sequenced DNA: TGTGCCAGCAGTACAAGACAGGGGCCCTACGAGCAGTACTTC. Its protein product is CASSTRQGPYEQYF.